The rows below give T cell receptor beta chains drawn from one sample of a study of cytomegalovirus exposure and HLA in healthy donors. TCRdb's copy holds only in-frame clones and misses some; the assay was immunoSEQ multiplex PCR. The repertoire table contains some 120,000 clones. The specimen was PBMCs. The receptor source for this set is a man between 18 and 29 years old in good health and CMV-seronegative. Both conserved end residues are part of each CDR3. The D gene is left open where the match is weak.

DNA: TGTGCCAGCAGAACTAGGACAGACGGCATTCAGTACTTC
CDR3: CASRTRTDGIQYF
V: TRBV14
D: NA
J: TRBJ2-4

DNA: TGTGCCAGCAGCTATGCCGGGACAGGGGGAAATTCACCCCTCCACTTT
CDR3: CASSYAGTGGNSPLHF
V: TRBV7-9
D: TRBD1
J: TRBJ1-6

DNA: TGTGCCAGCAGTTTCCAAGCGGGCAATCAGCCCCAGCATTTT
CDR3: CASSFQAGNQPQHF
V: TRBV27
D: NA
J: TRBJ1-5

DNA: TGTGCCAGCAATGGAGGGGCCTTACAGCCCCAGCATTTT
CDR3: CASNGGALQPQHF
V: TRBV2
D: NA
J: TRBJ1-5

DNA: TGTGCCAGCTCAGGGCAGAAAAATAGCAATCAGCCCCAGCATTTT
CDR3: CASSGQKNSNQPQHF
V: TRBV6-1
D: NA
J: TRBJ1-5

DNA: TGTGCCAGCAGTCTGAACCGGGACACCTACACTGAAGCTTTCTTT
CDR3: CASSLNRDTYTEAFF
V: TRBV27
D: NA
J: TRBJ1-1

DNA: TGTGCCAGCAGACGTACAGGGGGCGGCTACGAGCAGTACTTC
CDR3: CASRRTGGGYEQYF
V: TRBV6-5
D: TRBD1
J: TRBJ2-7

DNA: TGTGCCAGCAGTGGGCTAGCGGGACCGTACTTC
CDR3: CASSGLAGPYF
V: TRBV6-1
D: TRBD2
J: TRBJ2-7

DNA: TGTGCCAGCAGCTTGGGGACTAGCGGTACCTACGAGCAGTACTTC
CDR3: CASSLGTSGTYEQYF
V: TRBV5-6
D: TRBD2
J: TRBJ2-7

DNA: TGTGCCAGCAGCTTGGCTGGGGGGAATGAGCAGTTCTTC
CDR3: CASSLAGGNEQFF
V: TRBV5-6
D: NA
J: TRBJ2-1

DNA: TGCGCCAGCAGTTTTCGACAGGGTCCCTCCTACGAGCAGTACTTC
CDR3: CASSFRQGPSYEQYF
V: TRBV6-5
D: TRBD1
J: TRBJ2-7

DNA: TGTGCCAGCAGCGTAGGGAGCGGATCCTCCTACGAGCAGTACTTC
CDR3: CASSVGSGSSYEQYF
V: TRBV9
D: NA
J: TRBJ2-7

DNA: TGTGCCAGTAGTCCCCTATACACAGGGGGCCTGGCGAACACCGGGGAGCTGTTTTTT
CDR3: CASSPLYTGGLANTGELFF
V: TRBV19
D: TRBD1
J: TRBJ2-2

DNA: TGTGCCAGCTCACCATGGCGGGATTCGAGCTATGGCTACACCTTC
CDR3: CASSPWRDSSYGYTF
V: TRBV18
D: NA
J: TRBJ1-2

DNA: TGTGCCAGCAGCTTAGCTGGCGAGGACAGGGGTAATGAAAAACTGTTTTTT
CDR3: CASSLAGEDRGNEKLFF
V: TRBV11-2
D: TRBD1
J: TRBJ1-4

DNA: TGTGCCGGGAGGGGTCGGGTCGGAACCGGGGAGCTGTTTTTT
CDR3: CAGRGRVGTGELFF
V: TRBV2
D: TRBD2
J: TRBJ2-2

DNA: TGTGCCAGCAGCTTAGGCCCTACAGCTGAGCAGTTCTTC
CDR3: CASSLGPTAEQFF
V: TRBV7-8
D: NA
J: TRBJ2-1

DNA: TGCGCCAGCAGCCTTACTTCTACTCCGACAGGGGATGATGGCTACACCTTC
CDR3: CASSLTSTPTGDDGYTF
V: TRBV5-1
D: TRBD1
J: TRBJ1-2

DNA: TGTGCCAGCAGCATCCCGGGGACAGCCTATTCCACGGATACGCAGTATTTT
CDR3: CASSIPGTAYSTDTQYF
V: TRBV9
D: TRBD1
J: TRBJ2-3

DNA: TGTGCCAGCAGCCCCCGAAGGGGCACGGTTAGCTCCTACAATGAGCAGTTCTTC
CDR3: CASSPRRGTVSSYNEQFF
V: TRBV9
D: NA
J: TRBJ2-1

DNA: TGTGCCAGTAGGACAGGGGGCGATGGGTCACCCCTCCACTTT
CDR3: CASRTGGDGSPLHF
V: TRBV19
D: TRBD1
J: TRBJ1-6

DNA: TGCGCCAGCAGCTCTCGACTAGCGGGAGGGACCGGGGAGCTGTTTTTT
CDR3: CASSSRLAGGTGELFF
V: TRBV5-1
D: TRBD2
J: TRBJ2-2

DNA: TGTGCCATCAGTGAGTCGGCCCCGACTGGAAACAATGAGCAGTTCTTC
CDR3: CAISESAPTGNNEQFF
V: TRBV10-3
D: NA
J: TRBJ2-1

DNA: TGTGCCAGCAGCGCCGGACAGGGAGAAATAAACATTCAGTACTTC
CDR3: CASSAGQGEINIQYF
V: TRBV7-9
D: TRBD1
J: TRBJ2-4

DNA: TGTGCCAGCAGCTCGGGACAGCATAATACGCAGTATTTT
CDR3: CASSSGQHNTQYF
V: TRBV7-8
D: TRBD1
J: TRBJ2-3

DNA: TGTGCCAGCAGTTACAAGTATAATTCACCCCTCCACTTT
CDR3: CASSYKYNSPLHF
V: TRBV28
D: NA
J: TRBJ1-6

DNA: TGTGCCAGCAGCTTAGCCCTGACTCTGGACACAGATACGCAGTATTTT
CDR3: CASSLALTLDTDTQYF
V: TRBV7-8
D: NA
J: TRBJ2-3

DNA: TGCGCCAGCAGCCCTACTAGCGGGGGGTTCGGTGAGCAGTTCTTC
CDR3: CASSPTSGGFGEQFF
V: TRBV5-1
D: TRBD2
J: TRBJ2-1

DNA: TGCGTCAGCAGCCGGACTAGCGGGGCGCAAGAGACCCAGTACTTC
CDR3: CVSSRTSGAQETQYF
V: TRBV4-1
D: TRBD2
J: TRBJ2-5

DNA: TGTGCCAGCCTGAGACAGGGCCCCCTCACAGATACGCAGTATTTT
CDR3: CASLRQGPLTDTQYF
V: TRBV25-1
D: TRBD1
J: TRBJ2-3

DNA: TGTGCCTGGGGGGCTGGAAAACTGTTTTTT
CDR3: CAWGAGKLFF
V: TRBV30
D: NA
J: TRBJ1-4

DNA: TGTGCCAGTAGTATGCCCCCTCCTGTGGGGGGGGCCGGGGAGCTGTTTTTT
CDR3: CASSMPPPVGGAGELFF
V: TRBV19
D: TRBD2
J: TRBJ2-2

DNA: TGCGCCAGCAGCCAAGGACTAGCGGGAGACGACGAGCAGTACTTC
CDR3: CASSQGLAGDDEQYF
V: TRBV4-1
D: TRBD2
J: TRBJ2-7

DNA: TGTGCCGGAGCCCGAGGACAGGGCTCCCCTCAGTACTTC
CDR3: CAGARGQGSPQYF
V: TRBV9
D: TRBD1
J: TRBJ2-5

DNA: TGTGCCAGCAGTTTCCACAGAACTAACTATGGCTACACCTTC
CDR3: CASSFHRTNYGYTF
V: TRBV27
D: NA
J: TRBJ1-2

DNA: TGTGCCAGCAGTTCACAGGCCACTGAAGCTTTCTTT
CDR3: CASSSQATEAFF
V: TRBV27
D: NA
J: TRBJ1-1

DNA: TGTGCCAGCTCACCACAGGACAGGGCCGCGAGGACTGAAGCTTTCTTT
CDR3: CASSPQDRAARTEAFF
V: TRBV18
D: TRBD1
J: TRBJ1-1

DNA: TGTGCCAGCAGTGAAGCAGGGGGCCGGGAATTCTTC
CDR3: CASSEAGGREFF
V: TRBV2
D: TRBD1
J: TRBJ2-1

DNA: TGTGCCAGCAGTTATACCACCGGGACAGGGGGGACTGGGGCCAACGTCCTGACTTTC
CDR3: CASSYTTGTGGTGANVLTF
V: TRBV11-2
D: TRBD1
J: TRBJ2-6

DNA: TGTGCCAGCAGTCCGAGACAGGGAAATCAGCCCCAGCATTTT
CDR3: CASSPRQGNQPQHF
V: TRBV27
D: TRBD1
J: TRBJ1-5

DNA: TGCAGCGTTGTTCGAAGCGGCGGACAAGAGACCCAGTACTTC
CDR3: CSVVRSGGQETQYF
V: TRBV29-1
D: NA
J: TRBJ2-5

DNA: TGTGCCAGCACCGGCAGTCCGGGCAATGAGCAGTTCTTC
CDR3: CASTGSPGNEQFF
V: TRBV2
D: NA
J: TRBJ2-1

DNA: TGCGCCAGCAGCTGGAAGTGGGAGGGAGGTGGAGGAGAGACCCAGTACTTC
CDR3: CASSWKWEGGGGETQYF
V: TRBV4-1
D: TRBD2
J: TRBJ2-5

DNA: TGCGCCAGCAGCTCTGAATTAGCGGGAGGTGGAGATACGCAGTATTTT
CDR3: CASSSELAGGGDTQYF
V: TRBV5-1
D: TRBD2
J: TRBJ2-3

DNA: TGTGCCAGCAGCGTAGAATTATGGCGGGAGTCATCAGATACGCAGTATTTT
CDR3: CASSVELWRESSDTQYF
V: TRBV9
D: TRBD2
J: TRBJ2-3

DNA: TGTGCCAGCAGCTTGGACGAGGGCAATCAGCCCCAGCATTTT
CDR3: CASSLDEGNQPQHF
V: TRBV5-4
D: NA
J: TRBJ1-5

DNA: TGTGCCAGCAGCTTATCTACCCTTAATGACAGGGAGCAGTACTTC
CDR3: CASSLSTLNDREQYF
V: TRBV7-8
D: NA
J: TRBJ2-7

DNA: TGTGCCAGCAGCTTAGACGGGGGATGGGGACAAGAGACCCAGTACTTC
CDR3: CASSLDGGWGQETQYF
V: TRBV11-2
D: NA
J: TRBJ2-5

DNA: TGTGCCAGCTCACCACCGGCGGGGGAGGGATTAAAGCAAGAGACCCAGTACTTC
CDR3: CASSPPAGEGLKQETQYF
V: TRBV18
D: TRBD2
J: TRBJ2-5

DNA: TGTGCCAGCAGCGGGGGGAGGACAGGCGGCTATGGCTACACCTTC
CDR3: CASSGGRTGGYGYTF
V: TRBV9
D: TRBD1
J: TRBJ1-2

DNA: TGCGCCAGCAGTTTTACGGACACTGAAGCTTTCTTT
CDR3: CASSFTDTEAFF
V: TRBV10-2
D: NA
J: TRBJ1-1

DNA: TGTGCCGGCAGCCGTGGCGAGGAGGGGGCCGAGCAGTACTTC
CDR3: CAGSRGEEGAEQYF
V: TRBV5-5
D: NA
J: TRBJ2-7

DNA: TGTGCCATCAGGAACAGGCTCAACACTGAAGCTTTCTTT
CDR3: CAIRNRLNTEAFF
V: TRBV10-3
D: NA
J: TRBJ1-1

DNA: TGTGCCAGCAGTGCCGGGACAGGAAAATATGGCTACACCTTC
CDR3: CASSAGTGKYGYTF
V: TRBV28
D: TRBD1
J: TRBJ1-2

DNA: TGTGCCACCATAGGGGAGGACACTAATGAAAAACTGTTTTTT
CDR3: CATIGEDTNEKLFF
V: TRBV15
D: NA
J: TRBJ1-4

DNA: TGCGCCAGCAGCCTCACCTCGAACCAGGGTACCGGGGAGCTGTTTTTT
CDR3: CASSLTSNQGTGELFF
V: TRBV5-1
D: NA
J: TRBJ2-2

DNA: TGTGCCAGCAGCCCAGGACTAGCGGGTAACGAGCAGTACTTC
CDR3: CASSPGLAGNEQYF
V: TRBV11-3
D: TRBD2
J: TRBJ2-7

DNA: TGCGCCAGCAGCTCTCCCCCGGGGACAGGGCACAATGAGCAGTTCTTC
CDR3: CASSSPPGTGHNEQFF
V: TRBV5-1
D: TRBD1
J: TRBJ2-1

DNA: TGCGCCAGCAGCTTAGCCGGGACAGGGGGAGGCTACACCTTC
CDR3: CASSLAGTGGGYTF
V: TRBV5-1
D: TRBD1
J: TRBJ1-2